A selection of T cell receptor beta chains follows, all from one sample in a study of a mutant IDH1 vaccine in newly diagnosed glioma. Some clones are missing from TCRdb's copy, which holds only in-frame ones; the method was immunoSEQ multiplex PCR. This sample has 60,000 or so clones, with 80% to 90% found just once. Their cognate antigens are unknown. Here the sequenced sample was PBMCs, taken from a glioma patient whose treatment included an IDH1 peptide vaccine. The source is a middle-aged woman with glioma. Each CDR3 is given with its conserved first and last residue. The D gene is left open where the match is weak. Only some rows state a clone size, as once, few, many or a class for expanded clones.

d_call	v_call	j_call	clone_size	cdr3_aa	cdr3_nt
NA	TRBV5-6	TRBJ1-2	NA	CASSLKGNYGYTF	TGTGCCAGCAGCTTGAAGGGCAACTATGGCTACACCTTC
NA	TRBV4-1	TRBJ1-3	few	CASSHGNTIYF	TGCGCCAGCAGCCATGGAAACACCATATATTTT
TRBD2	TRBV2	TRBJ2-3	NA	CASSRNSGGGTDTQYF	TGTGCCAGCAGTCGCAATAGCGGGGGTGGCACAGATACGCAGTATTTT
NA	TRBV4-1	TRBJ2-7	NA	CASSQDLQLPSYEQYF	TGCGCCAGCAGCCAAGATCTCCAGTTACCCTCCTACGAGCAGTACTTC
TRBD1	TRBV6-6	TRBJ2-7	NA	CASSSTGGTYEQYF	TGTGCCAGCAGTTCCACAGGGGGGACCTACGAGCAGTACTTC
NA	TRBV4-1	TRBJ1-5	NA	CASSQGPPVLQPQHF	TGCGCCAGCAGCCAAGGGCCACCGGTGCTTCAGCCCCAGCATTTT
NA	TRBV29-1	TRBJ2-1	few	CSGLAYSSYNEQFF	TGCAGCGGATTAGCGTATAGCTCCTACAATGAGCAGTTCTTC
NA	TRBV10-1	TRBJ2-5	NA	CASTVGGGEETQYF	TGCGCCAGCACCGTGGGCGGGGGCGAAGAGACCCAGTACTTC
TRBD2	TRBV4-1	TRBJ2-3	NA	CASSQDNSGGRDTQYF	TGCGCCAGCAGCCAAGATAATAGCGGGGGCCGGGATACGCAGTATTTT
TRBD1	TRBV4-2	TRBJ1-2	NA	CASSLLQGAPSNYGYTF	TGTGCCAGCAGCCTACTACAGGGGGCGCCGAGTAACTATGGCTACACCTTC
NA	TRBV10-2	TRBJ1-1	NA	CASSDRNTEAFF	TGCGCCAGCAGTGACCGTAACACTGAAGCTTTCTTT
NA	TRBV7-9	TRBJ2-1	NA	CASRLAVRANEQFF	TGTGCCAGCAGATTGGCGGTCCGTGCCAATGAGCAGTTCTTC
TRBD1	TRBV6-1	TRBJ1-5	NA	CATRVGQANQPQHF	TGTGCCACGCGCGTGGGACAGGCCAATCAGCCCCAGCATTTT
TRBD2	TRBV30	TRBJ2-7	NA	CAWRGGRALEQYF	TGTGCCTGGAGGGGCGGGAGGGCCCTCGAGCAGTACTTC
NA	TRBV10-1	TRBJ2-1	NA	CASSEPGLKRQFF	TGCGCCAGCAGTGAGCCGGGACTCAAGAGGCAGTTCTTC
NA	TRBV7-8	TRBJ1-1	NA	CASSRPPDPNTEAFF	TGTGCCAGCAGCCGGCCCCCCGACCCAAACACTGAAGCTTTCTTT
NA	TRBV6-1	TRBJ2-7	NA	CASSDPDTYEQYF	TGTGCCAGCAGTGACCCGGATACCTACGAGCAGTACTTC
NA	TRBV5-1	TRBJ1-4	NA	CASSFGTRKEKLFF	TGCGCCAGCAGTTTCGGGACCCGAAAGGAAAAACTGTTTTTT
TRBD2	TRBV28	TRBJ2-3	NA	CASSLGIAGPGTQYF	TGTGCCAGCAGTTTGGGGATAGCGGGGCCGGGTACGCAGTATTTT
NA	TRBV18	TRBJ2-7	once	CASSPPATGRHEQYF	TGTGCCAGCTCACCCCCAGCGACAGGGAGGCACGAGCAGTACTTC
TRBD1	TRBV5-8	TRBJ1-4	NA	CASSAGQRRHNEKLFF	TGTGCCAGCAGCGCGGGACAGAGACGCCATAATGAAAAACTGTTTTTT
NA	TRBV12-5	TRBJ1-6	NA	CASGTPTVSSYNSPLHF	TGTGCTAGTGGTACCCCGACGGTAAGCTCCTATAATTCACCCCTCCACTTT
TRBD1	TRBV4-2	TRBJ2-5	once	CASRPNAGGLRETQYF	TGTGCCAGCAGACCAAACGCAGGGGGCTTGCGAGAGACCCAGTACTTC
TRBD2	TRBV7-2	TRBJ2-3	NA	CASSLSGGGDTQYF	TGTGCCAGCAGCTTAAGCGGGGGAGGTGATACGCAGTATTTT
NA	TRBV4-3	TRBJ2-5	NA	CASSQDRGPSETQYF	TGCGCCAGCAGCCAAGATAGGGGCCCCTCGGAGACCCAGTACTTC
NA	TRBV9	TRBJ2-2	NA	CASSVVGQQNTGELFF	TGTGCCAGCAGCGTAGTTGGGCAGCAGAACACCGGGGAGCTGTTTTTT
NA	TRBV7-2	TRBJ1-2	NA	CASSFERPNYGYTF	TGTGCCAGCAGCTTCGAAAGGCCTAACTATGGCTACACCTTC
NA	TRBV9	TRBJ1-5	NA	CASSVGHSEPQHF	TGTGCCAGCAGCGTAGGGCACAGCGAGCCCCAGCATTTT